The T cell receptor beta chain under discussion was sequenced for a study of CD8 T cells in ankylosing spondylitis. Study-wide results and limits: Reports of some motif variants in reactive arthritis synovial fluid and blood predate this one. Typical of ankylosing spondylitis blood, it appeared, was a TCR beta motif of several highly homologous variants.

This CDR3 is 15 amino acids long. Germline loops: CDR1 SGHDT, CDR2 YYEEEE. J lost 4 bases, V lost 2 bases, and 5 bases had no gene match. TCRdb reprocessed the 5' RACE reads via MiXCR and lists one record per CDR3 protein. The sample yields about 450,000 distinct CDR3 sequences, roughly a quarter seen once. This clonotype has more than one count but fewer than ten. Its antigen is unknown. Sequenced: blood, either unsorted or a sorted T cell fraction (not recorded which). The rearrangement joins TRBV5-6 to TRBJ2-1; 8 bases fit TRBD1. The clonotype was recovered from a male donor with ankylosing spondylitis. The CDR3: CASSFSDRVYNEQFF. The CDR3 DNA is TGTGCCAGCAGCTTTTCGGACAGGGTATACAATGAGCAGTTCTTC.